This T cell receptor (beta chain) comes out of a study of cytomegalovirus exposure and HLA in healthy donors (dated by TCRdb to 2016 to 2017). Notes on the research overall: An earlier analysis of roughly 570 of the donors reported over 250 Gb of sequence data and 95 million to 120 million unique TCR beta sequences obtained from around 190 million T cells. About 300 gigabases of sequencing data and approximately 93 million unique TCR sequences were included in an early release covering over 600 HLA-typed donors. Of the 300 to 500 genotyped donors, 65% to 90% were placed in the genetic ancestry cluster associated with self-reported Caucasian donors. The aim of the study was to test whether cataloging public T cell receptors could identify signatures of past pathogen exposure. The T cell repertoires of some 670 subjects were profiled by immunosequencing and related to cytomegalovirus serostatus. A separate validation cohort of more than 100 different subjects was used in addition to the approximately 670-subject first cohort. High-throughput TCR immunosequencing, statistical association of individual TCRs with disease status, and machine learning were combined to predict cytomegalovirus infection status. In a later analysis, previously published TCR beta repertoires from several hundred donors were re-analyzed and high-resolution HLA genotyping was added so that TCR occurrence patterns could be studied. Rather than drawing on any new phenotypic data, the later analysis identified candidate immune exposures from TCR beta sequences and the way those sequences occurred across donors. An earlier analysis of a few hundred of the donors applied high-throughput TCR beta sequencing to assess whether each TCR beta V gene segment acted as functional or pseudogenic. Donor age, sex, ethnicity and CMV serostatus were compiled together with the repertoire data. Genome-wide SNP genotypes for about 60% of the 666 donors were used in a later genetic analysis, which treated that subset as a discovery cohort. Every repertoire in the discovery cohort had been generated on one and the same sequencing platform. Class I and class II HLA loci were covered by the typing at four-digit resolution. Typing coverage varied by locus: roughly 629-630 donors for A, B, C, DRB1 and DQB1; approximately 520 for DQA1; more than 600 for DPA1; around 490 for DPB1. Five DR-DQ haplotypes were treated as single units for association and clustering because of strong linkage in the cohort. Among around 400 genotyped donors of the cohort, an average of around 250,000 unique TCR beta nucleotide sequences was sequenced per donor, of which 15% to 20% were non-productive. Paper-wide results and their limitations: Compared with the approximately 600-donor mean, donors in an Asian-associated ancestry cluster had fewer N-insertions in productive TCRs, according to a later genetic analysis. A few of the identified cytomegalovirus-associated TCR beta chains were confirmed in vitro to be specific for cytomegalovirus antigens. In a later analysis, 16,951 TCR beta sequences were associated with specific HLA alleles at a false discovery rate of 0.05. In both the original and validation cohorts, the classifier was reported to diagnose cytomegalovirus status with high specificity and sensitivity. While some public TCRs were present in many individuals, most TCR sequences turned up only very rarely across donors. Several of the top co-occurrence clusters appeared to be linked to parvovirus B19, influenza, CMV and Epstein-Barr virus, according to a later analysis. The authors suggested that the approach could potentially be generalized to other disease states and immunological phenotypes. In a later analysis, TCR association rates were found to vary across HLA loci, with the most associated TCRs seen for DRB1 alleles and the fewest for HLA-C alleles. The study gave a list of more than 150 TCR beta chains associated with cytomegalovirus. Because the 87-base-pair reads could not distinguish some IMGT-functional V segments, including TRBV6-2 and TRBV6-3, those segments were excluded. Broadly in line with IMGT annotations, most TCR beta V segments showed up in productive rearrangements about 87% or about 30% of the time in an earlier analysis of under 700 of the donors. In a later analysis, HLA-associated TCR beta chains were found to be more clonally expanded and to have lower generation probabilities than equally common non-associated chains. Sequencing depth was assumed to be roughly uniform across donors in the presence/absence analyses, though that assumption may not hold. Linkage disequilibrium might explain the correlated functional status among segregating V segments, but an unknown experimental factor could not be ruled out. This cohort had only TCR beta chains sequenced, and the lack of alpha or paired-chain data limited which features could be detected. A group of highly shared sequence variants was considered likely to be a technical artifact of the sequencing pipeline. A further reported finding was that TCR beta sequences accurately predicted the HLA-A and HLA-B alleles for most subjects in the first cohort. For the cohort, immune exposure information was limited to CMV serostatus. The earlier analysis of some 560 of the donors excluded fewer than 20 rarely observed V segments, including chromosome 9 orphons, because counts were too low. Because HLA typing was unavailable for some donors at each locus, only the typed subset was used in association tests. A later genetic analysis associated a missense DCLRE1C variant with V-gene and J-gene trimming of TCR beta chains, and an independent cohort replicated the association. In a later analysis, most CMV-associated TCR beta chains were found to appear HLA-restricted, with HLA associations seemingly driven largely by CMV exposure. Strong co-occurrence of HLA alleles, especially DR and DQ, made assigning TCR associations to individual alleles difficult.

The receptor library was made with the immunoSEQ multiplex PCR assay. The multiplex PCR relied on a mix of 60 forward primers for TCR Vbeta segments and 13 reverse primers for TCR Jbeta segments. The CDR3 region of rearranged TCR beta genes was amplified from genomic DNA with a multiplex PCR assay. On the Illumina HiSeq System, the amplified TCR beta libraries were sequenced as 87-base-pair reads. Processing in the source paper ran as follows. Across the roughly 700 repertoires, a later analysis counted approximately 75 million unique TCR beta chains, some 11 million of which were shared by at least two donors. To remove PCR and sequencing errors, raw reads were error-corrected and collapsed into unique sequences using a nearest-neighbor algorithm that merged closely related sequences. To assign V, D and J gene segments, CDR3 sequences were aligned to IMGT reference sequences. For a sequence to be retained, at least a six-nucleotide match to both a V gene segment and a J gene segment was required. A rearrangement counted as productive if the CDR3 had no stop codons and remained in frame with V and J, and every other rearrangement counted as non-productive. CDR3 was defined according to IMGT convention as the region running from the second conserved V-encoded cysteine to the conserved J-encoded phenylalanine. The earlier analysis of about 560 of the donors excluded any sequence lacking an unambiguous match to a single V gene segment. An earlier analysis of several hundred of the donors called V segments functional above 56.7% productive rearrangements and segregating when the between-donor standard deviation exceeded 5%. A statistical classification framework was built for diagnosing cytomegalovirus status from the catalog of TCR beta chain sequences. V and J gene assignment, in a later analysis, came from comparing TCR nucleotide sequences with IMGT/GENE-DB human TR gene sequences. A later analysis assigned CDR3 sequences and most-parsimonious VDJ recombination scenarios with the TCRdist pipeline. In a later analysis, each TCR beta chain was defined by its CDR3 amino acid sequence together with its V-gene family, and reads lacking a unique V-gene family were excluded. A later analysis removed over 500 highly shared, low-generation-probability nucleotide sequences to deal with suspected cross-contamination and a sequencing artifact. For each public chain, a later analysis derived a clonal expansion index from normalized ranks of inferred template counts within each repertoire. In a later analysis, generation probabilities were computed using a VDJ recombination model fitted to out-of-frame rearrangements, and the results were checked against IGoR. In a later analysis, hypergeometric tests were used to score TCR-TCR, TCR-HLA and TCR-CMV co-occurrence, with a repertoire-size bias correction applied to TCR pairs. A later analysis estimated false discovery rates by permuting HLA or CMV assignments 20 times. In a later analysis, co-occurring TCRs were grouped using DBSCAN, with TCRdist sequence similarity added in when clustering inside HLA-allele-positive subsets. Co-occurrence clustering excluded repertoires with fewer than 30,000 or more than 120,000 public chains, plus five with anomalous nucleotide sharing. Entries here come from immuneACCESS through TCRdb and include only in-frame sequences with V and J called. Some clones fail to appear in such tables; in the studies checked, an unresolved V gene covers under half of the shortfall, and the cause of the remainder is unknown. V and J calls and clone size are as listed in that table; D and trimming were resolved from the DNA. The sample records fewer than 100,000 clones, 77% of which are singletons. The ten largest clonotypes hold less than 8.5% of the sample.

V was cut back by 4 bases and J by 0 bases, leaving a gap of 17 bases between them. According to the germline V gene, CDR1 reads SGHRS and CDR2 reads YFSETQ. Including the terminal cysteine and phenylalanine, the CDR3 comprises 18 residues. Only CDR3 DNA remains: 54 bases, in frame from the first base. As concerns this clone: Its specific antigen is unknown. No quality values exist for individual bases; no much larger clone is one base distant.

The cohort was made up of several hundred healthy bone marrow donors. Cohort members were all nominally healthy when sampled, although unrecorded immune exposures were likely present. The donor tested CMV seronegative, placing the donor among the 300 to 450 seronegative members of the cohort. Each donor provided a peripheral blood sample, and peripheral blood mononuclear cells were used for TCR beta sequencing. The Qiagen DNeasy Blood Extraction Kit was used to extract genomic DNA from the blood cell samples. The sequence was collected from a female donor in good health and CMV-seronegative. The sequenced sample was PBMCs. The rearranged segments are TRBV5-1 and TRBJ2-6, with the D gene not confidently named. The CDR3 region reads CASSLTGSWSSGANVLTF. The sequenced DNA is TGCGCCAGCAGCCTGACCGGGTCTTGGAGCTCTGGGGCCAACGTCCTGACTTTC.